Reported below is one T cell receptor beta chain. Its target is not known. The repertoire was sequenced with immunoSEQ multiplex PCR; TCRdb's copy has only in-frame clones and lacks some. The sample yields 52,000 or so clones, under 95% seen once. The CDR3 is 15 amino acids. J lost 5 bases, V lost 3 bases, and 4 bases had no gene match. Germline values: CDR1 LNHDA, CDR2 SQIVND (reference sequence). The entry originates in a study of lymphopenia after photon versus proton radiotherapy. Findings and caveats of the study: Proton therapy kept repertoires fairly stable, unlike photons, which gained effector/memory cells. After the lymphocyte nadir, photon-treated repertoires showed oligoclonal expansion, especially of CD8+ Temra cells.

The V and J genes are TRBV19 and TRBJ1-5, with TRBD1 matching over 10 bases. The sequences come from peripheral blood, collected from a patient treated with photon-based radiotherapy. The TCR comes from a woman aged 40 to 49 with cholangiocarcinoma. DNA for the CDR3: TGTGCCAGTAGTATCCTAGGACAGGGGGATCAGCCCCAGCATTTT. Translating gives CASSILGQGDQPQHF.